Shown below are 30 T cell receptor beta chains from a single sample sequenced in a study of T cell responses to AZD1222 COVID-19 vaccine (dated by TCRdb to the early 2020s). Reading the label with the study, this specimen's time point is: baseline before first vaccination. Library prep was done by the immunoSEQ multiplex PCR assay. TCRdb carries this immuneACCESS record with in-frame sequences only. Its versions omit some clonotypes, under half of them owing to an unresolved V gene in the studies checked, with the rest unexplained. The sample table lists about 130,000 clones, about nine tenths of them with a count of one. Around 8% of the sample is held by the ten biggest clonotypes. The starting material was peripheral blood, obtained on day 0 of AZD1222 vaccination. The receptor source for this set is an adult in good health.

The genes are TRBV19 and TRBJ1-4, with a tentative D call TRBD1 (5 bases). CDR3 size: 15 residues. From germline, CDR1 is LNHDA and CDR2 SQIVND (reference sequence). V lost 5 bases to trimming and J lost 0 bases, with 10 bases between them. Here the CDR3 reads CASSDQGATNEKLFF. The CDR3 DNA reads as TGTGCCAGTAGTGACCAGGGCGCAACTAATGAAAAACTGTTTTTT.

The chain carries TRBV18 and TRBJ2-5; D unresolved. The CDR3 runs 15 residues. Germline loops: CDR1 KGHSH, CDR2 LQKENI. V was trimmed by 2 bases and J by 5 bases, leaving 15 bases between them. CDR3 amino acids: CASSPSGGRRETQYF. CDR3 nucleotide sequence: TGTGCCAGCTCACCATCGGGTGGCAGGCGGGAGACCCAGTACTTC.

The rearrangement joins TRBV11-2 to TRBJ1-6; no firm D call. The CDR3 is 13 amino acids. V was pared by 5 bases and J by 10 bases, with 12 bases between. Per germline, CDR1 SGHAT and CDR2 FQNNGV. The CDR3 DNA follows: TGTGCCAGCAGCCCAATGATTGAGTCACCCCTCCACTTT. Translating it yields CASSPMIESPLHF.

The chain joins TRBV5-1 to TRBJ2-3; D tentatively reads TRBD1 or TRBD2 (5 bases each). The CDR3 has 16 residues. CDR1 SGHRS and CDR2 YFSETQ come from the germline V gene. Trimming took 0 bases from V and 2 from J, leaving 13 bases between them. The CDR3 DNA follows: TGCGCCAGCAGCTTGGCCGGTCTGGGGGACACAGATACGCAGTATTTT. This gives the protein CASSLAGLGDTDTQYF. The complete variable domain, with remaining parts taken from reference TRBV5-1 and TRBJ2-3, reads KAGVTQTPRYLIKTRGQQVTLSCSPISGHRSVSWYQQTPGQGLQFLFEYFSETQRNKGNFPGRFSGRQFSNSRSEMNVSTLELGDSALYLCASSLAGLGDTDTQYFGPGTRLTVL.

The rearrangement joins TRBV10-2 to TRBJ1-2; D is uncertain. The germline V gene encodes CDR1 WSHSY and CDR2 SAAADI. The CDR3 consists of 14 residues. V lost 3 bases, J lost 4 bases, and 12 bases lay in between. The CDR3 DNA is TGCGCCAGCAGTGACAGTGCCTTTTCCTATGGCTACACCTTC. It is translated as CASSDSAFSYGYTF.

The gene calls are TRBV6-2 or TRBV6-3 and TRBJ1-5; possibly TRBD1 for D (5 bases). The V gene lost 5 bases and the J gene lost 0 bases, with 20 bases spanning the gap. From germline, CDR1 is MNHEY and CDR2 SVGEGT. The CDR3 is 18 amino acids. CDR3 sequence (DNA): TGTGCCAGCAGTGGGACCCTTGTCACAGGTTATAGCAATCAGCCCCAGCATTTT. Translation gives CASSGTLVTGYSNQPQHF.

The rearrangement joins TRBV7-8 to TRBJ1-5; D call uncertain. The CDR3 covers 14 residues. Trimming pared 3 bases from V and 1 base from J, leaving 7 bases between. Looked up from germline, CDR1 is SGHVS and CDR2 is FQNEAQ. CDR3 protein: CASSFPGSNQPQHF. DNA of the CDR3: TGTGCCAGCAGCTTCCCGGGGAGCAATCAGCCCCAGCATTTT.

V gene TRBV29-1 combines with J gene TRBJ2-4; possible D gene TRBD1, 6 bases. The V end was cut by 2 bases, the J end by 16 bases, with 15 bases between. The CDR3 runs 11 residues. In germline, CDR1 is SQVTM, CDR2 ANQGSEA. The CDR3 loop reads CSVELGGRHYF. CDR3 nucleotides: TGCAGCGTTGAACTTGGGGGCCGTCACTACTTC.

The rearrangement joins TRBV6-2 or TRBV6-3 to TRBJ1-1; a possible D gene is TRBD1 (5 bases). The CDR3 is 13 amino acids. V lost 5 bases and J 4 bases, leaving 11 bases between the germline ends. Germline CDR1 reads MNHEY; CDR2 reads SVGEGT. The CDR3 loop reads CASSRDFLTEAFF. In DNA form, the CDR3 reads TGTGCCAGCAGTCGGGACTTTCTCACTGAAGCTTTCTTT.

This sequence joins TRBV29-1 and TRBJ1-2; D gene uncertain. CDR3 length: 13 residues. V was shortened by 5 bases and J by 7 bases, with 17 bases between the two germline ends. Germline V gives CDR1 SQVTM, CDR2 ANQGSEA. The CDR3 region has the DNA TGCAGCGTTTATATTGGGCCCGGAGGTGGCTACACCTTC. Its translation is CSVYIGPGGGYTF.

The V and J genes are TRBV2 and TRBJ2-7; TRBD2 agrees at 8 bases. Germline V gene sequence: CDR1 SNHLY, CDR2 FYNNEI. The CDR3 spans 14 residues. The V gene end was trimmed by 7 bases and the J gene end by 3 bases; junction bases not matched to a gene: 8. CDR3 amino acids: CASTGGGGGYEQYF. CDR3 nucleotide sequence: TGTGCCAGCACCGGGGGGGGCGGCGGCTACGAGCAGTACTTC.

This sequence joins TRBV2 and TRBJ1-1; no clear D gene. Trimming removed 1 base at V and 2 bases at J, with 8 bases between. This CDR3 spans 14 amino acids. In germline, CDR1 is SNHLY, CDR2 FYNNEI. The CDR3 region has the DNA TGTGCCAGCAGTGAAGAGGCAGCCAACACTGAAGCTTTCTTT. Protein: CASSEEAANTEAFF.

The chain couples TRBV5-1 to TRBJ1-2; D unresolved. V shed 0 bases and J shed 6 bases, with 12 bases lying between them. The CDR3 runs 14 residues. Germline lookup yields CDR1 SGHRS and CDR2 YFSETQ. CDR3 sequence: CASSLDSNSNGYTF. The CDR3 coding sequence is TGCGCCAGCAGCTTGGACAGTAACAGTAATGGCTACACCTTC.

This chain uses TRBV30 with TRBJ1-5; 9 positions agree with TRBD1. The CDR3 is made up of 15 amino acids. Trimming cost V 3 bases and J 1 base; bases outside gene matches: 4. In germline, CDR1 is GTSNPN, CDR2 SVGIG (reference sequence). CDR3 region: CAWRTQGASNQPQHF. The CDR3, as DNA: TGTGCCTGGAGGACACAGGGGGCGAGCAATCAGCCCCAGCATTTT. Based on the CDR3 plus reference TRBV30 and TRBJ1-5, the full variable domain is SQTIHQWPATLVQPVGSPLSLECTVEGTSNPNLYWYRQAAGRGLQLLFYSVGIGQISSEVPQNLSASRPQDRQFILSSKKLLLSDSGFYLCAWRTQGASNQPQHFGDGTRLSIL.

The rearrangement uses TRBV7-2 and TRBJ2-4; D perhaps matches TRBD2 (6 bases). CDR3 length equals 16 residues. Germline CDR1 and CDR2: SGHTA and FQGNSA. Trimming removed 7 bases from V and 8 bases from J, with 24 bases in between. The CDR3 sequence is CASNSEAGGNFHIQYF. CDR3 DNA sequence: TGTGCCAGCAACTCAGAGGCGGGCGGGAATTTTCACATTCAGTACTTC. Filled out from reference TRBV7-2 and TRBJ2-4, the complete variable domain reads GAGVSQSPSNKVTEKGKDVELRCDPISGHTALYWYRQSLGQGLEFLIYFQGNSAPDKSGLPSDRFSAERTGGSVSTLTIQRTQQEDSAVYLCASNSEAGGNFHIQYFGAGTRLSVL.

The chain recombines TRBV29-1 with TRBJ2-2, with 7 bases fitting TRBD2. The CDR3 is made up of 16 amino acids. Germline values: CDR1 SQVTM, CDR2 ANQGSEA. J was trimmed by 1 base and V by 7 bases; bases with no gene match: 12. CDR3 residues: CSARPSSGWNTGELFF. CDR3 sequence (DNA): TGCAGCGCGCGACCCTCTAGCGGATGGAACACCGGGGAGCTGTTTTTT.

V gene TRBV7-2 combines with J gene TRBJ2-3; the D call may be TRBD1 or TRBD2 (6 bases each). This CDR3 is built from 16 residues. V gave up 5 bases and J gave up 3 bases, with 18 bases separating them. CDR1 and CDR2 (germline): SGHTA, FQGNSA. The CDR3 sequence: CASSPGARGRTDTQYF. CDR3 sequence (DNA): TGTGCCAGCAGCCCGGGGGCTAGGGGTCGGACAGATACGCAGTATTTT.

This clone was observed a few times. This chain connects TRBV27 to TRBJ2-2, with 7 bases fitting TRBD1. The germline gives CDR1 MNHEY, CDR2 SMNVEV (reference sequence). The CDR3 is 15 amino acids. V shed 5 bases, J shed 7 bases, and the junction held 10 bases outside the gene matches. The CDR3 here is CASSPYTGVSGELFF. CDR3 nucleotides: TGTGCCAGCAGTCCCTATACAGGGGTGAGCGGGGAGCTGTTTTTT.

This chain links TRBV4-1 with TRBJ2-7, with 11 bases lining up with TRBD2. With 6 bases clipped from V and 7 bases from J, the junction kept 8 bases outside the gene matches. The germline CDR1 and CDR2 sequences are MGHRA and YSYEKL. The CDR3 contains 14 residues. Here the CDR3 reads CASRQTWTSGEQYF. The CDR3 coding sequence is TGCGCCAGCAGACAAACCTGGACTAGCGGGGAGCAGTACTTC.

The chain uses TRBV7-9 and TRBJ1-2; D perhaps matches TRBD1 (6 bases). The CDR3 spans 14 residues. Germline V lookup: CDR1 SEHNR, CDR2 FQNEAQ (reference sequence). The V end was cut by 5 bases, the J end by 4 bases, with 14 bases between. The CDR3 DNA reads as TGTGCCAGCAGCCCCCAAGGGGGTATCTATGGCTACACCTTC. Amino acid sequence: CASSPQGGIYGYTF. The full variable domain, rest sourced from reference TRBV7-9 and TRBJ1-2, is DTGVSQNPRHKITKRGQNVTFRCDPISEHNRLYWYRQTLGQGPEFLTYFQNEAQLEKSRLLSDRFSAERPKGSFSTLEIQRTEQGDSAMYLCASSPQGGIYGYTFGSGTRLTVV.

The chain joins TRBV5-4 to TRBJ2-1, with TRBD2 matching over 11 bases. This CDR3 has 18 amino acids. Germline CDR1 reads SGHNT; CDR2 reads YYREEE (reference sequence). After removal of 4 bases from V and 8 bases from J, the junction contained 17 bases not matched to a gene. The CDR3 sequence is CASSGGHSGGASWDEQFF. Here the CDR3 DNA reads TGTGCCAGCAGCGGAGGGCATAGCGGGGGGGCGTCGTGGGATGAGCAGTTCTTC.

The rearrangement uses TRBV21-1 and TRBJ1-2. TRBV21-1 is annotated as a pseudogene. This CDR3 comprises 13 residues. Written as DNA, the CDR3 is TGTGCCAGCAGCAGGAACGGGGGGCACGGCTACACCTTC. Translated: CASSRNGGHGYTF.

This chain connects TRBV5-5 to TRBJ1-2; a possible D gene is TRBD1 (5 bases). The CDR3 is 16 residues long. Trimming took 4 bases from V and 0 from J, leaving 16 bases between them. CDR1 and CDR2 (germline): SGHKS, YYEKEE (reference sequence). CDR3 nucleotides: TGTGCCAGCAGCCGCCAGGGCACTAGCTCTAACTATGGCTACACCTTC. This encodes CASSRQGTSSNYGYTF.

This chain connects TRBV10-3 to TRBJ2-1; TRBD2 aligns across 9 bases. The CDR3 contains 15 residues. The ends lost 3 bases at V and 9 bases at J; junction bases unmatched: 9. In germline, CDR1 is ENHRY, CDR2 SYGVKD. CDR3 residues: CAISERRGGDSEQFF. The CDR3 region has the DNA TGTGCCATCAGTGAACGTCGCGGGGGGGATTCTGAGCAGTTCTTC.

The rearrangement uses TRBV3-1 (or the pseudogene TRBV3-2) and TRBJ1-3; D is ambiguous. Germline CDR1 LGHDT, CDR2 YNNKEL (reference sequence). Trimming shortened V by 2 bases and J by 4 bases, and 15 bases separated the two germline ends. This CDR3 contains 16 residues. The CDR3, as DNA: TGTGCCAGCAGCCAACCGTCCAAAACAGAAGGAAACACCATATATTTT. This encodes CASSQPSKTEGNTIYF.

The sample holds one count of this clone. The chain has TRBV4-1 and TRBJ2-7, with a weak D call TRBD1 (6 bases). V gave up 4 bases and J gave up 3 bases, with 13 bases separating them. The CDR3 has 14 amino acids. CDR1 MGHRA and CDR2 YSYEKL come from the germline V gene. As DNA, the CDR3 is TGCGCCAGCAGCCTTGTATCGACAGGCTACGAGCAGTACTTC. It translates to CASSLVSTGYEQYF.

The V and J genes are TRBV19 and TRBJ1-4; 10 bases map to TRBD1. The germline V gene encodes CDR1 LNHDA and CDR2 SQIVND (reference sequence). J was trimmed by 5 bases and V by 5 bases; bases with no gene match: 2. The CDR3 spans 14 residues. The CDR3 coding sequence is TGTGCCAGTAGTGTGGGACAGGGGAATGAAAAACTGTTTTTT. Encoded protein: CASSVGQGNEKLFF.

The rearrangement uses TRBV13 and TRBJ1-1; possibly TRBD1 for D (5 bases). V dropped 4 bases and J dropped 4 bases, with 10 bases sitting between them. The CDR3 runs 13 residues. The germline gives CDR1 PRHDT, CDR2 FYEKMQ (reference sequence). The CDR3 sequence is CASSSQVPTEAFF. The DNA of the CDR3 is TGTGCCAGCAGCTCACAGGTCCCCACTGAAGCTTTCTTT.

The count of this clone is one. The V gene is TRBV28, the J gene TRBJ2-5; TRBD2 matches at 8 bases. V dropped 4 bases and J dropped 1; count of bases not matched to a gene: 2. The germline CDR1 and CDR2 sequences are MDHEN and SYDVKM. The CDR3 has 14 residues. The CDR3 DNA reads TGTGCCAGCAGTTCGGGGGGGATCCAAGAGACCCAGTACTTC. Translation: CASSSGGIQETQYF.

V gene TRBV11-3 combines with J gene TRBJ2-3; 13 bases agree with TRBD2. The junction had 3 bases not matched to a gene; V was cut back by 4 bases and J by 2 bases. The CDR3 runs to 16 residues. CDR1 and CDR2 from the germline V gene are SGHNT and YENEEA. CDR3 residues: CASSSGTSGTTDTQYF. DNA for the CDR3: TGTGCCAGCAGCTCCGGGACTAGCGGGACCACAGATACGCAGTATTTT.